The 18 T cell receptor beta chains below all came from one sample that was sequenced in a study of T cell repertoires in cytomegalovirus infection. Their antigens are not known. From the reads, TCRdb called clonotypes with MiXCR, one entry per CDR3 protein. The sample includes fewer than 950,000 distinct CDR3 sequences, about 33% of them seen just once. Material: cultured CD8+ T cells from PBMCs, obtained from culture after CMV antigen stimulation. The receptors shown here come from a human donor in good health (CMV status not recorded). Some clones in this sample may be carry-over from other donors' samples.

A few counts support this clonotype. This rearrangement joins TRBV24-1 to TRBJ2-5, with D perhaps matching TRBD2 (5 bases). The CDR3 consists of 13 residues. Germline assignment: CDR1 KGHDR and CDR2 SFDVKD. Trimming took 7 bases from V and 4 from J, leaving 12 bases between them. The DNA of the CDR3 is TGTGCCACCAGCGACGGGGTAACAGAGACCCAGTACTTC. Its translation is CATSDGVTETQYF.

This clonotype was found a few times. The V gene is TRBV7-9, the J gene TRBJ2-3; D not resolved. V lost 1 base to trimming and J lost 3 bases, with 17 bases between them. The CDR3 extends over 17 amino acids. Germline-derived CDR1 and CDR2 are SEHNR and FQNEAQ (reference sequence). The CDR3 DNA sequence: TGTGCCAGCAGCTTAGGCTCCCCGAGACCTGGGACAGATACGCAGTATTTT. It is translated as CASSLGSPRPGTDTQYF.

This chain joins TRBV10-3 and TRBJ2-6; maybe TRBD1 (5 bases). Per the germline V gene, CDR1 is ENHRY and CDR2 is SYGVKD. CDR3 size: 16 residues. V was trimmed by 0 bases and J by 2 bases, leaving 8 bases between them. In DNA, the CDR3 is TGTGCCATCAGTGAGTCGCAGGGAACTGGGGCCAACGTCCTGACTTTC. It encodes CAISESQGTGANVLTF.

This chain joins TRBV27 and TRBJ2-3; a weak D match, TRBD2 (5 bases). The CDR3 sequence is 15 residues long. V lost 5 bases and J 4 bases, leaving 16 bases between the germline ends. Germline V gives CDR1 MNHEY, CDR2 SMNVEV (reference sequence). The CDR3 sequence: CASSIGILRADTQYF. CDR3 in DNA: TGTGCCAGCAGTATCGGGATTCTAAGGGCAGATACGCAGTATTTT.

J is TRBJ2-3 and V is TRBV7-9; D possibly matches TRBD1 or TRBD2 (5 bases each). CDR3 size: 14 residues. Trimming left V 3 bases short and J 5 bases short, with 12 bases between. Germline lookup yields CDR1 SEHNR and CDR2 FQNEAQ (reference sequence). CDR3 sequence (DNA): TGTGCCAGCAGCTTTCCGTGGGGGATAGATACGCAGTATTTT. Translation: CASSFPWGIDTQYF. Using reference TRBV7-9 and TRBJ2-3 for the parts outside the CDR3, the full variable domain is DTGVSQNPRHKITKRGQNVTFRCDPISEHNRLYWYRQTLGQGPEFLTYFQNEAQLEKSRLLSDRFSAERPKGSFSTLEIQRTEQGDSAMYLCASSFPWGIDTQYFGPGTRLTVL.

The chain has TRBV4-1 and TRBJ1-5; possibly TRBD1 for D (6 bases). With 1 base removed from V and 6 bases from J, the gap between germline ends came to 13 bases. The CDR3 is 15 amino acids. CDR1 and CDR2 from the germline V gene are MGHRA and YSYEKL. The CDR3 DNA sequence: TGCGCCAGCAGCCAAGTCCGGGGGGCCAGTCAGCCCCAGCATTTT. This gives the protein CASSQVRGASQPQHF.

The V and J genes are TRBV7-9 and TRBJ2-7; D unclear. The germline V and J ends were trimmed by 5 bases and 2 bases, with 19 bases remaining between them. Germline V gene data show CDR1 as SEHNR and CDR2 as FQNEAQ (reference sequence). This CDR3 contains 16 residues. The CDR3 spells CASSPRNTDPTYEQYF. The CDR3 DNA follows: TGTGCCAGCAGCCCCCGAAACACAGACCCTACCTACGAGCAGTACTTC. Looking up the rest from reference TRBV7-9 and TRBJ2-7 gives the full variable domain: DTGVSQNPRHKITKRGQNVTFRCDPISEHNRLYWYRQTLGQGPEFLTYFQNEAQLEKSRLLSDRFSAERPKGSFSTLEIQRTEQGDSAMYLCASSPRNTDPTYEQYFGPGTRLTVT.

The chain employs TRBV5-1 and TRBJ2-5; TRBD2 agrees at 10 bases. Germline V gene lookup returns CDR1 SGHRS and CDR2 YFSETQ. V trimming: 1 base; J trimming: 5 bases; junction bases outside the gene matches: 11. The CDR3 length is 17 residues. This CDR3 is CASSLRLAGAASETQYF. Here the CDR3 DNA reads TGCGCCAGCAGCTTGCGGCTAGCGGGGGCCGCCAGCGAGACCCAGTACTTC.

Ten or more counts support this clonotype. Here the CDR3 DNA reads TGTGCCAGCAGCTTCGGACAGGGACGGACTGAAGCTTTCTTT. It codes for CASSFGQGRTEAFF. This chain joins TRBV5-5 and TRBJ1-1, with 8 positions matching TRBD1. CDR3 length equals 14 residues. J was trimmed by 5 bases and V by 2 bases; bases with no gene match: 5. Looked up from germline, CDR1 is SGHKS and CDR2 is YYEKEE (reference sequence).

The V call is TRBV6-5, the J call TRBJ2-1; perhaps TRBD1 as D (6 bases). V lost 0 bases and J 4 bases, leaving 13 bases between the germline ends. This CDR3 spans 16 amino acids. Germline V gives CDR1 MNHEY, CDR2 SVGAGI. The CDR3, as DNA: TGTGCCAGCAGTTACTCGATTGGGGGCGCATACAATGAGCAGTTCTTC. It is translated as CASSYSIGGAYNEQFF.

This clonotype came up many times. This rearrangement joins TRBV6-5 to TRBJ1-2, with TRBD1 matching over 12 bases. This CDR3 is 15 amino acids long. Germline CDR1 MNHEY, CDR2 SVGAGI. The V and J ends lost 0 bases and 8 bases, in that order; junction bases with no gene match: 4. The DNA for the CDR3 is TGTGCCAGCAGTTACTCCTGGGACAGGGGGCGAGGCTACACCTTC. Its translation: CASSYSWDRGRGYTF.

This clonotype was observed many times. This chain links TRBV7-6 with TRBJ2-2; D is uncertain. The CDR3 is made up of 13 amino acids. The V gene lost 0 bases and the J gene lost 6 bases, with 5 bases spanning the gap. The V gene's germline CDR1 is SGHVS and CDR2 FNYEAQ. The chain's CDR3 is CASSLAPAGELFF. In DNA form, the CDR3 reads TGTGCCAGCAGCTTAGCGCCAGCCGGGGAGCTGTTTTTT. The variable domain in full, completed from reference TRBV7-6 and TRBJ2-2, reads GAGVSQSPRYKVTKRGQDVALRCDPISGHVSLYWYRQALGQGPEFLTYFNYEAQQDKSGLPNDRFSAERPEGSISTLTIQRTEQRDSAMYRCASSLAPAGELFFGEGSRLTVL.

This clonotype appeared a few times. The chain combines TRBV24-1 with TRBJ2-1; TRBD2 aligns across 8 bases. The CDR3 is 12 amino acids. J lost 7 bases, V lost 8 bases, and 3 bases had no gene match. Germline loops: CDR1 KGHDR, CDR2 SFDVKD. CDR3 sequence: CATMGLGNEQFF. In nucleotides, the CDR3 is TGTGCCACCATGGGACTAGGAAATGAGCAGTTCTTC.

The chain joins TRBV5-5 to TRBJ1-1, with TRBD1 matching 7 bases. The V and J ends lost 4 bases and 2 bases, in that order; junction bases with no gene match: 8. The CDR3 spans 15 residues. The germline gives CDR1 SGHKS, CDR2 YYEKEE (reference sequence). CDR3 residues: CASSRIGQENTEAFF. Here the CDR3 DNA reads TGTGCCAGCAGCCGGATAGGACAGGAAAACACTGAAGCTTTCTTT.

The rearrangement joins TRBV9 to TRBJ2-1, with TRBD2 as a possible D gene (5 bases). The CDR3 runs 14 residues. The germline V gene encodes CDR1 SGDLS and CDR2 YYNGEE. Between the trimmed V and J ends, which lost 0 bases and 3 bases, there was a span of 7 bases. This CDR3 reads CASSVDGNYNEQFF. The CDR3 DNA sequence: TGTGCCAGCAGCGTAGACGGGAACTACAATGAGCAGTTCTTC. Using reference TRBV9 and TRBJ2-1 for the parts outside the CDR3, the full variable domain is DSGVTQTPKHLITATGQRVTLRCSPRSGDLSVYWYQQSLDQGLQFLIQYYNGEERAKGNILERFSAQQFPDLHSELNLSSLELGDSALYFCASSVDGNYNEQFFGPGTRLTVL.

J is TRBJ1-2 and V is TRBV10-3; a weak D match, TRBD1 (6 bases). Trimming took 10 bases from V and 0 from J, leaving 15 bases between them. The CDR3 is made up of 14 amino acids. Germline V CDR1 and CDR2: ENHRY, SYGVKD. In DNA form, the CDR3 reads TGTGCCACGGGGGCACACAAAACTAACTATGGCTACACCTTC. This encodes CATGAHKTNYGYTF.

This clonotype was observed at least ten times. Here the CDR3 reads CSVPRNTGELFF. The CDR3 nucleotides are TGCAGCGTCCCCAGAAACACCGGGGAGCTGTTTTTT. The chain joins TRBV29-1 to TRBJ2-2; the D is unclear. This CDR3 contains 12 residues. Germline CDR1 is SQVTM and CDR2 is ANQGSEA. The ends were cut back, 6 bases at V and 2 bases at J, with 7 bases in the middle.

In its sample, this clonotype was seen a few times. V and J are TRBV7-2 and TRBJ1-2; 7 nucleotides match TRBD1. The ends lost 5 bases at V and 12 bases at J; junction bases unmatched: 12. The CDR3 covers 13 residues. Germline lookup yields CDR1 SGHTA and CDR2 FQGNSA. CDR3 region: CASSEGQADPDTF. The CDR3 bases are TGTGCCAGCAGCGAAGGACAGGCCGATCCAGACACCTTC.